A single T cell receptor (beta chain) is shown here with its context. Its antigen is still unknown. The CDR3 consists of 12 residues. Germline V gene data show CDR1 as DFQATT and CDR2 as SNEGSKA (reference sequence). Losses at the gene ends were 6 bases for V and 9 bases for J; bases not matched to a gene: 8. The entry originates in a study of identical twins. Whole-study findings and limits: Low generation probability was overrepresented in out-of-frame alpha sequences shared by twins.

TCRdb recomputed calls from the 5' RACE reads with MiXCR, one row per CDR3 protein. The data show roughly 500,000 distinct CDR3 sequences, around 20% seen once. The sample was also reused in another study, on T cells expressing NK-cell markers. That paper notes: Dominant NKG2C+ clonotypes were found to form roughly 1.0-7.0% of CD8+ T cells in over five donors. Whether expanded NKG2C+ T cell clones were HCMV specific stayed uncertain.

What was sequenced was CD4+ T cells sorted from blood. The TCR originated in a woman aged 18-29 years in good health. J is TRBJ2-1 and V is TRBV20-1, with 7 bases fitting TRBD2. As DNA, the CDR3 is TGCAGTGCGAGGGTCGCGGGAGCTGAGCAGTTCTTC. This encodes CSARVAGAEQFF.